The 19 T cell receptor beta chains below come from one sample, sequenced in a study of CD8+ T cells in alopecia areata. As the sequencing template, cDNA was produced by extracting RNA and reverse transcribing it. Libraries were prepared by immunoSEQ multiplex PCR; TCRdb keeps only in-frame clonotypes and omits some of them. The sample includes approximately 200,000 clones, 55% to 70% seen only once; the top ten take around 3%. Treatment meaning: oral pan-JAK inhibitor, 5-10 mg twice daily. The specimen was CD4+ T cells sorted from blood, collected at week 4, from a patient treated with tofacitinib. These receptor sequences come from a human donor with alopecia areata.

This rearrangement joins TRBV5-1 to TRBJ2-2; D is possibly TRBD1 (6 bases). The germline V and J ends were trimmed by 4 bases and 3 bases, with 10 bases remaining between them. Germline V gene data show CDR1 as SGHRS and CDR2 as YFSETQ. The CDR3 loop spans 14 amino acids. CDR3 nucleotide sequence: TGCGCCAGCAGCCCACAGGGTTACACCGGGGAGCTGTTTTTT. It translates to CASSPQGYTGELFF.

The chain recombines TRBV29-1 with TRBJ2-5; 10 bases are shared with TRBD1. This CDR3 has 13 amino acids. V trimming: 4 bases; J trimming: 4 bases; junction bases outside the gene matches: 3. The germline V gene has CDR1 SQVTM and CDR2 ANQGSEA. CDR3 in DNA: TGCAGCGTTGGGGACAGGGGCCTAGAGACCCAGTACTTC. Translated, it gives CSVGDRGLETQYF.

Concerning this clone: The sample carries other DNA sequences with the same CDR3. The V gene is TRBV5-1, the J gene TRBJ2-5; 7 nucleotides line up with TRBD2. The V segment lost 0 bases and the J segment 2 bases; nucleotides outside the gene matches: 4. The germline CDR1 and CDR2 sequences are SGHRS and YFSETQ. The CDR3 is 15 residues long. This CDR3 is CASSLGGGGQETQYF. CDR3 coding DNA: TGCGCCAGCAGCTTGGGCGGCGGGGGACAAGAGACCCAGTACTTC.

This clone was picked up a small number of times. V is TRBV7-9 and J is TRBJ2-5, with TRBD2 matching over 8 bases. The CDR3 has 16 residues. Germline V CDR1 and CDR2: SEHNR, FQNEAQ (reference sequence). V dropped 4 bases and J dropped 4; count of bases not matched to a gene: 11. Here the CDR3 reads CASSSTGTRSGETQYF. CDR3 DNA sequence: TGTGCCAGCAGCTCCACCGGGACTAGAAGCGGAGAGACCCAGTACTTC.

The chain couples TRBV29-1 to TRBJ2-3; D might be TRBD1 or TRBD2, each matching 5 bases. Germline V gene data show CDR1 as SQVTM and CDR2 as ANQGSEA. V was trimmed by 7 bases and J by 2 bases, leaving 16 bases between them. The length of the CDR3 is 14 residues. The CDR3 DNA follows: TGCAGCGCACAAGCCGGGACCAACACAGATACGCAGTATTTT. Its translation: CSAQAGTNTDTQYF.

V usage is TRBV30 and J usage is TRBJ1-2; unclear D gene. The CDR3 consists of 13 residues. Trimming removed 4 bases from V and 4 bases from J, with 13 bases in between. Per the germline V gene, CDR1 is GTSNPN and CDR2 is SVGIG (reference sequence). CDR3 nucleotides: TGTGCCTGGAAGAATGTGGCGGGCTATGGCTACACCTTC. Its protein is CAWKNVAGYGYTF.

This clone appeared once. This rearrangement joins TRBV11-3 to TRBJ2-6, with a possible D match to TRBD1 (7 bases). This CDR3 has 19 residues. Trimming removed 5 bases at V and 1 base at J, with 21 bases between. Germline V gene data show CDR1 as SGHNT and CDR2 as YENEEA. The DNA of the CDR3 is TGTGCCAGCAGCCCCGGGCACGGCAGGGGGGAGTCTGGGGCCAACGTCCTGACTTTC. Its translation is CASSPGHGRGESGANVLTF.

This clone was detected a few times. The V call is TRBV4-1, the J call TRBJ2-7; TRBD1 matches 7 bases. The CDR3 consists of 15 residues. The J segment lost 2 bases and the V segment lost 0 bases, leaving 4 bases of the junction unmatched. Germline CDR1 is MGHRA and CDR2 is YSYEKL. CDR3 amino acids: CASSQEAQGAYEQYF. The CDR3 bases are TGCGCCAGCAGCCAAGAGGCGCAGGGGGCCTACGAGCAGTACTTC.

This rearrangement joins TRBV9 to TRBJ1-2; 9 bases fit TRBD1. The junction had 12 bases not matched to a gene; V was cut back by 4 bases and J by 8 bases. Looked up from germline, CDR1 is SGDLS and CDR2 is YYNGEE. This CDR3 has 15 amino acids. The CDR3: CASSHTPTGGRGYTF. CDR3 DNA sequence: TGTGCCAGCAGCCACACCCCGACAGGGGGACGCGGCTACACCTTC.

V is TRBV18 and J is TRBJ2-7; D is possibly TRBD2 (7 bases). The germline V gene encodes CDR1 KGHSH and CDR2 LQKENI. Deletions cut 1 base from V and 3 bases from J, with 10 bases between. The CDR3 sequence is 14 residues long. The chain's CDR3 is CASSPQGGGYEQYF. In DNA form, the CDR3 reads TGTGCCAGCTCACCACAGGGGGGGGGCTACGAGCAGTACTTC.

On this clone itself: The junction shows a germline mismatch at one end, possibly a read error. The chain couples TRBV6-6 to TRBJ2-3, with D tentatively TRBD2 (5 bases). The CDR3 is 13 residues long. The germline V gene encodes CDR1 MNHNY and CDR2 SVGAGI (reference sequence). The CDR3 region has the DNA TGCGCGTCCGGGATTCTACTCACAGATACGCAGTATTTT. It yields the protein CASGILLTDTQYF.

The J gene is TRBJ2-5, the V gene TRBV30; 9 nucleotides line up with TRBD1. The CDR3 extends over 13 amino acids. V gave up 4 bases and J gave up 4 bases; unmatched junction bases: 4. CDR1 is GTSNPN, CDR2 SVGIG, per germline (reference sequence). The CDR3 here is CAWNKDRGETQYF. CDR3 bases: TGTGCCTGGAATAAGGACAGGGGAGAGACCCAGTACTTC.

CDR3 in amino acids: CAWTRGRVNYEQYF. The CDR3 DNA is TGTGCCTGGACCCGCGGCAGGGTGAACTACGAGCAGTACTTC. V usage is TRBV30 and J usage is TRBJ2-7; D is perhaps TRBD1 (5 bases). Germline V gene data show CDR1 as GTSNPN and CDR2 as SVGIG (reference sequence). V dropped 4 bases and J dropped 3 bases, with 16 bases sitting between them. The CDR3 has 14 amino acids.

This clone was found a few times. This chain uses TRBV19 with TRBJ2-1, with no clear D. This CDR3 has 10 residues. With 5 bases removed from V and 6 bases from J, the gap between germline ends came to 2 bases. CDR1 and CDR2 from the germline V gene are LNHDA and SQIVND (reference sequence). The CDR3 region is CASSANEQFF. The CDR3 region has the DNA TGTGCCAGTAGTGCCAATGAGCAGTTCTTC.

The chain couples TRBV30 to TRBJ1-2; no clear D. Trimming shortened V by 2 bases and J by 2 bases, and 6 bases separated the two germline ends. The CDR3 sequence is 12 residues long. Germline V gene sequence: CDR1 GTSNPN, CDR2 SVGIG (reference sequence). CDR3 DNA sequence: TGTGCCTGGAGTCAGGAGAACTATGGCTACACCTTC. Translated: CAWSQENYGYTF.

The chain is built from TRBV9 and TRBJ1-5; D is unresolved. Germline loops: CDR1 SGDLS, CDR2 YYNGEE. V gave up 0 bases and J gave up 1 base, with 8 bases separating them. The CDR3 has 15 residues. CDR3 amino acids: CASSVEPGSNQPQHF. CDR3 DNA sequence: TGTGCCAGCAGCGTAGAGCCGGGAAGCAATCAGCCCCAGCATTTT.

This chain joins TRBV30 and TRBJ1-5; 7 nucleotides agree with TRBD1. This CDR3 has 13 amino acids. J lost 7 bases, V lost 3 bases, and 6 bases had no gene match. The germline V gene has CDR1 GTSNPN and CDR2 SVGIG (reference sequence). Here the CDR3 DNA reads TGTGCCTGGAGAGACAGGGAAGGGCAGCCCCAGCATTTT. This encodes CAWRDREGQPQHF.

The chain uses TRBV5-6 and TRBJ2-7, with a possible D match to TRBD1 (6 bases). The CDR3 loop spans 14 amino acids. V gave up 2 bases and J gave up 3 bases, with 12 bases separating them. CDR1 SGHDT and CDR2 YYEEEE come from the germline V gene. CDR3 DNA: TGTGCCAGCAGCTTAACAACAGGGAACTACGAGCAGTACTTC. Translating gives CASSLTTGNYEQYF. Full variable domain (missing parts from reference TRBV5-6 and TRBJ2-7): DAGVTQSPTHLIKTRGQQVTLRCSPKSGHDTVSWYQQALGQGPQFIFQYYEEEERQRGNFPDRFSGHQFPNYSSELNVNALLLGDSALYLCASSLTTGNYEQYFGPGTRLTVT.

This sequence joins TRBV29-1 and TRBJ1-1, with a tentative D call TRBD1 (6 bases). The germline CDR1 and CDR2 sequences are SQVTM and ANQGSEA. V was cut by 6 bases and J by 5 bases, with 16 bases left in between. The CDR3 spans 13 residues. CDR3 DNA: TGCAGCGTGAAGGGGGGCCAGGGAACTGAAGCTTTCTTT. Its translation: CSVKGGQGTEAFF. Full variable domain (rest looked up from reference TRBV29-1 and TRBJ1-1): SAVISQKPSRDICQRGTSLTIQCQVDSQVTMMFWYRQQPGQSLTLIATANQGSEATYESGFVIDKFPISRPNLTFSTLTVSNMSPEDSSIYLCSVKGGQGTEAFFGQGTRLTVV.